Following are 8 T cell receptor beta chains from one sample sequenced in a study of blood T cell repertoires in COVID-19. Profiled with immunoSEQ multiplex PCR; TCRdb holds only in-frame clones, not every one. The sample gives 150,000 to 200,000 clones, 80% to 90% of which show up once; about an eighth is in the top ten. The sample consisted of peripheral blood. The receptors were sampled from an elderly woman with COVID-19, enrolled during active disease.

This clone has a single count. V and J are TRBV30 and TRBJ2-7; D is perhaps TRBD2 (5 bases). The germline gives CDR1 GTSNPN, CDR2 SVGIG (reference sequence). This CDR3 has 12 amino acids. V lost 0 bases and J lost 7, with 10 bases in between. The CDR3 reads CAWSVLGVEQYF. The CDR3 DNA reads TGTGCCTGGAGTGTACTCGGGGTTGAGCAGTACTTC.

The rearrangement joins TRBV4-3 to TRBJ1-5, with a possible D match to TRBD1 (5 bases). Per the germline V gene, CDR1 is LGHNA and CDR2 is YSLEER. The CDR3 is made up of 15 amino acids. The ends were cut back, 1 base at V and 0 bases at J, with 7 bases in the middle. The CDR3 DNA reads TGCGCCAGCAGCCAAGGACAGTATAGCAATCAGCCCCAGCATTTT. Encoded protein: CASSQGQYSNQPQHF.

J is TRBJ1-2 and V is TRBV7-9, with 7 nucleotides matching TRBD1. Germline lookup yields CDR1 SEHNR and CDR2 FQNEAQ (reference sequence). J was trimmed by 4 bases and V by 5 bases; bases with no gene match: 4. CDR3 length: 13 amino acids. Here the CDR3 reads CASSPRDSYGYTF. CDR3 sequence (DNA): TGTGCCAGCAGCCCCCGGGACAGCTATGGCTACACCTTC.

The rearrangement links TRBV11-3 to TRBJ2-7; 9 nucleotides match TRBD1. V was pared by 1 base and J by 6 bases, with 4 bases of the junction left unmatched. The V gene's germline CDR1 is SGHNT and CDR2 YENEEA. This CDR3 contains 14 residues. The CDR3 sequence is CASSLAGTGREQYF. CDR3 bases: TGTGCCAGCAGCTTAGCGGGGACAGGGCGCGAGCAGTACTTC.

The chain recombines TRBV6-5 with TRBJ2-7; D might be TRBD1 (5 bases). Germline loops: CDR1 MNHEY, CDR2 SVGAGI. This CDR3 is 15 amino acids long. V lost 4 bases, J lost 0 bases, and 13 bases lay in between. Here the CDR3 DNA reads TGTGCCAGCAGTTCGTCGATCCAGGGCTCCTACGAGCAGTACTTC. This translates into CASSSSIQGSYEQYF.

The V call is TRBV19, the J call TRBJ1-1; tentatively, D is TRBD1 (5 bases). Looked up from germline, CDR1 is LNHDA and CDR2 is SQIVND (reference sequence). V lost 4 bases, J lost 0 bases, and 9 bases lay in between. The CDR3 contains 14 residues. CDR3 DNA: TGTGCCAGTAGTACCCCGACAGTGAACACTGAAGCTTTCTTT. Protein sequence: CASSTPTVNTEAFF.

This clone was counted a single time. The V call is TRBV3-1 (or the pseudogene TRBV3-2), the J call TRBJ2-1; 7 nucleotides line up with TRBD2. The length of the CDR3 is 17 residues. The germline V gene encodes CDR1 LGHDT and CDR2 YNNKEL (reference sequence). Germline trimming cut 0 bases from V and 5 bases from J; bases unmatched to any gene: 10. The CDR3 DNA follows: TGTGCCAGCAGCCAAGACCTAGGACTAGGACCCCACAATGAGCAGTTCTTC. Protein sequence: CASSQDLGLGPHNEQFF.

J is TRBJ2-1 and V is TRBV20-1; TRBD2 aligns across 9 bases. CDR1 is DFQATT, CDR2 SNEGSKA, per germline (reference sequence). The CDR3 contains 16 residues. V shed 3 bases and J 3 bases; nucleotides not matched to a gene: 9. The CDR3 DNA reads TGCAGTGCTAGTCCCCGGCTAGCGGGGTTCTACAATGAGCAGTTCTTC. This translates into CSASPRLAGFYNEQFF.